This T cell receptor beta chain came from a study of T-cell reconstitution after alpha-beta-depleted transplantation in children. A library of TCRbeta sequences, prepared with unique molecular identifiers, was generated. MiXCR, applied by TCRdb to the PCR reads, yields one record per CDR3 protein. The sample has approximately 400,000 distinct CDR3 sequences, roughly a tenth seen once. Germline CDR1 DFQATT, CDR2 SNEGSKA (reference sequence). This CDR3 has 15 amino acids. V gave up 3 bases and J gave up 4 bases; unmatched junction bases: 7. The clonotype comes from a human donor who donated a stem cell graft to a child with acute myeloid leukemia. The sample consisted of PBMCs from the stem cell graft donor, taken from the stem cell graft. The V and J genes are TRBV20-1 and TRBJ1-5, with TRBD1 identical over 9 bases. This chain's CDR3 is CSASGTGFSNQPQHF. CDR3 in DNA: TGCAGTGCTAGCGGGACAGGGTTTTCAAATCAGCCCCAGCATTTT.